These 7 T cell receptor beta chains were all obtained from the same sample, sequenced in a study of cytomegalovirus exposure and HLA in healthy donors (dated by TCRdb to 2015 to 2018). The library was prepared using the immunoSEQ multiplex PCR assay. For the multiplex PCR, a mixture combining 60 forward primers for TCR Vbeta segments and 13 reverse primers for TCR Jbeta segments was used. TCRdb retrieved this table from immuneACCESS and kept in-frame rearrangements only. Not all clones are present; in checked studies, unresolved V genes account for under half, and no reason is known for the remainder. The sample has approximately 150,000 clones on record, 68% of them singletons. The ten top clones hold less than 3.5% of the sample. Sequenced input: PBMCs. Receptor source: a woman aged 40 to 50 in good health and CMV-seropositive.

The chain is built from TRBV15 and TRBJ2-1; tentative D call: TRBD1 (6 bases). The CDR3 contains 16 residues. Germline-derived CDR1 and CDR2 are LNHNV and YYDKDF (reference sequence). Trimming removed 0 bases from V and 7 bases from J, with 16 bases in between. CDR3 nucleotides: TGTGCCACCAGCAGAGAAAGGGCCACAGGGTATAATGAGCAGTTCTTC. Protein product: CATSRERATGYNEQFF. The complete variable domain, with remaining parts taken from reference TRBV15 and TRBJ2-1, reads DAMVIQNPRYQVTQFGKPVTLSCSQTLNHNVMYWYQQKSSQAPKLLFHYYDKDFNNEADTPDNFQSRRPNTSFCFLDIRSPGLGDTAMYLCATSRERATGYNEQFFGPGTRLTVL.

This sequence joins TRBV4-2 and TRBJ2-3; TRBD2 aligns across 10 bases. Germline V gives CDR1 LGHNA, CDR2 YNFKEQ. V shed 0 bases, J shed 9 bases, and the junction held 9 bases outside the gene matches. This CDR3 is 16 amino acids long. CDR3 nucleotide sequence: TGTGCCAGCAGCCAAGATCCTAGCGGGGGCCTTGGCACGCAGTATTTT. Its protein is CASSQDPSGGLGTQYF.

This chain joins TRBV4-1 and TRBJ2-1; TRBD1 aligns across 10 bases. With 0 bases clipped from V and 8 bases from J, the junction kept 4 bases outside the gene matches. The CDR3 covers 15 residues. Germline V gives CDR1 MGHRA, CDR2 YSYEKL. This chain's CDR3 is CASSQERQGAHEQFF. The DNA for the CDR3 is TGCGCCAGCAGCCAAGAAAGACAGGGGGCCCATGAGCAGTTCTTC.

This chain connects TRBV29-1 to TRBJ2-6; D is unclear. Trimming cost V 4 bases and J 1 base, with 5 bases left between them. This CDR3 has 13 amino acids. In germline, CDR1 is SQVTM, CDR2 ANQGSEA. The CDR3 nucleotides read TGCAGCGTTGGCCAGTCTGGGGCCAACGTCCTGACTTTC. It yields the protein CSVGQSGANVLTF.

The chain carries TRBV5-1 and TRBJ1-5, with TRBD1 matching 8 bases. J gave up 5 bases and V 4 bases, and 11 bases lay outside the gene matches. The CDR3 spans 16 residues. Germline lookup yields CDR1 SGHRS and CDR2 YFSETQ. The CDR3 region is CASSTDRVRADQPQHF. The CDR3 bases are TGCGCCAGCAGCACGGACAGGGTAAGGGCGGATCAGCCCCAGCATTTT. Variable domain in full (rest from reference TRBV5-1 and TRBJ1-5): KAGVTQTPRYLIKTRGQQVTLSCSPISGHRSVSWYQQTPGQGLQFLFEYFSETQRNKGNFPGRFSGRQFSNSRSEMNVSTLELGDSALYLCASSTDRVRADQPQHFGDGTRLSIL.

In this sample, this clone turned up a few times. The V call is TRBV2, the J call TRBJ1-4; TRBD1 aligns across 7 bases. CDR3 size: 13 residues. Germline V CDR1 and CDR2: SNHLY, FYNNEI. The CDR3 is CATGRQGPEKLFF. CDR3 DNA: TGTGCGACGGGTCGACAGGGTCCGGAAAAACTGTTTTTT.

This chain connects TRBV7-9 to TRBJ2-5; 10 bases align to TRBD2. The CDR3 extends over 15 amino acids. V dropped 1 base and J dropped 3; count of bases not matched to a gene: 2. Per germline, CDR1 SEHNR and CDR2 FQNEAQ (reference sequence). The CDR3 DNA sequence: TGTGCCAGCAGCTTAGTTGGGACTAGCGAAGAGACCCAGTACTTC. This translates into CASSLVGTSEETQYF.